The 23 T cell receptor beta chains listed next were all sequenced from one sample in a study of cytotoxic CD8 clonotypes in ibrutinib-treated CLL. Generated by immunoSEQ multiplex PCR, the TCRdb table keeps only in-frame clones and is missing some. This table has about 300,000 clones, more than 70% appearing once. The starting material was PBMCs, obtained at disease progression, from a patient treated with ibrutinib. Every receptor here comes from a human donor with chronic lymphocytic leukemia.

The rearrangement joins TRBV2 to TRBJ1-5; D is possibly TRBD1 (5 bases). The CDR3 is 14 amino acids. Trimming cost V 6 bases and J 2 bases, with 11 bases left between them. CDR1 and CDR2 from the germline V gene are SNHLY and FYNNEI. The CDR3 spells CASREQVGNQPQHF. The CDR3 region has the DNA TGTGCCAGCAGGGAACAGGTGGGCAATCAGCCCCAGCATTTT.

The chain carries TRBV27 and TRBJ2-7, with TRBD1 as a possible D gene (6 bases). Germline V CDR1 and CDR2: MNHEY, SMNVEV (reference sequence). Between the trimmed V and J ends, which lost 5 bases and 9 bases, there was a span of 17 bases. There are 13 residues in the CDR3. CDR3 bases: TGTGCCAGCAGTACGCCCACAGGGAACGTGCAGTACTTC. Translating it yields CASSTPTGNVQYF.

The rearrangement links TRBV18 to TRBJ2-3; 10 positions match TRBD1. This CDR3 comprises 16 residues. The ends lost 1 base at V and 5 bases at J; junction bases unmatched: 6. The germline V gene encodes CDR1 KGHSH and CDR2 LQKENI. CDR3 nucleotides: TGTGCCAGCTCACCACTTCAGGACAGGGGGATAGATACGCAGTATTTT. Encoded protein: CASSPLQDRGIDTQYF.

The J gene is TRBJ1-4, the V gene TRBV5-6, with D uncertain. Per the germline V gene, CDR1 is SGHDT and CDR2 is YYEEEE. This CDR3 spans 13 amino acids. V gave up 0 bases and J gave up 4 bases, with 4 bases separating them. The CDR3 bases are TGTGCCAGCAGCTTGGCGGGTAATGAAAAACTGTTTTTT. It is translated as CASSLAGNEKLFF. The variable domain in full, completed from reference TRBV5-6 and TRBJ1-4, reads DAGVTQSPTHLIKTRGQQVTLRCSPKSGHDTVSWYQQALGQGPQFIFQYYEEEERQRGNFPDRFSGHQFPNYSSELNVNALLLGDSALYLCASSLAGNEKLFFGSGTQLSVL.

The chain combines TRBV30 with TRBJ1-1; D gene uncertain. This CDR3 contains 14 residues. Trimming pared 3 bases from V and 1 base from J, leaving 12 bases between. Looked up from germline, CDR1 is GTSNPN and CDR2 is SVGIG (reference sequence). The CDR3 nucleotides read TGTGCCTGGAGCGTAGCGGACCCGAACACTGAAGCTTTCTTT. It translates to CAWSVADPNTEAFF.

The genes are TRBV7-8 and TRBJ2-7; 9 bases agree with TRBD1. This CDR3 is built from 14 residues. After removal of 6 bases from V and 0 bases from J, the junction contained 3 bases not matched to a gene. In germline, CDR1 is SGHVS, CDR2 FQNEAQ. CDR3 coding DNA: TGTGCCAGCAGGGACAGGGGCTCCTCCTACGAGCAGTACTTC. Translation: CASRDRGSSYEQYF.

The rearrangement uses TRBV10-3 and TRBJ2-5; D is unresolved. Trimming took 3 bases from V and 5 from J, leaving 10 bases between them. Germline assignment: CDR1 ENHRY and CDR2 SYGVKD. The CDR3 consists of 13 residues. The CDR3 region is CAISDDFGETQYF. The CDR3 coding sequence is TGTGCCATCAGTGACGATTTTGGGGAGACCCAGTACTTC.

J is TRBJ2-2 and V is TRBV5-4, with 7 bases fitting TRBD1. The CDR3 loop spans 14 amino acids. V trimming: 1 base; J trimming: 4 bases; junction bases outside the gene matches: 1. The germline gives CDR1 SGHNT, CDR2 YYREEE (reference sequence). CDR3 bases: TGTGCCAGCAGCTTGAAGGGGGCCACCGGGGAGCTGTTTTTT. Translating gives CASSLKGATGELFF.

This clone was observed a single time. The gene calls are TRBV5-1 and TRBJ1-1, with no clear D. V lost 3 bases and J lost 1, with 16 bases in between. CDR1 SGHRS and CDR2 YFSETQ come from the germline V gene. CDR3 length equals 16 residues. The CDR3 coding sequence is TGCGCCAGCAGCTGGAGTCAAGTCACACCGAACACTGAAGCTTTCTTT. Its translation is CASSWSQVTPNTEAFF.

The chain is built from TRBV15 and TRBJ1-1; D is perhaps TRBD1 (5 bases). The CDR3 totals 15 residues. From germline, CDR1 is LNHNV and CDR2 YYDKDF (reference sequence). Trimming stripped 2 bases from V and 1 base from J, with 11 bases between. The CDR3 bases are TGTGCCACCAGCAGAAGGGACGGGACGAACACTGAAGCTTTCTTT. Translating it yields CATSRRDGTNTEAFF.

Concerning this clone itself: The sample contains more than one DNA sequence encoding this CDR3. CDR3: CASSLRRGSTDTQYF. CDR3 nucleotide sequence: TGTGCCAGCAGTTTAAGGCGGGGCAGCACAGATACGCAGTATTTT. This chain uses TRBV27 with TRBJ2-3, with a possible D match to TRBD2 (6 bases). Looked up from germline, CDR1 is MNHEY and CDR2 is SMNVEV (reference sequence). CDR3 length equals 15 residues. V was pared by 2 bases and J by 0 bases, with 9 bases between.

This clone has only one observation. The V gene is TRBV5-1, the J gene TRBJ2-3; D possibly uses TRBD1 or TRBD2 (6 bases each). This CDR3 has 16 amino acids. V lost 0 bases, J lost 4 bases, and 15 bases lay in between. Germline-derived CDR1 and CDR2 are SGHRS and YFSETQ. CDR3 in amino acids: CASSLVGGRVADTQYF. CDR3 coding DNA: TGCGCCAGCAGCTTGGTCGGGGGCCGTGTTGCAGATACGCAGTATTTT. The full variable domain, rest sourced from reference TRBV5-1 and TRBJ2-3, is KAGVTQTPRYLIKTRGQQVTLSCSPISGHRSVSWYQQTPGQGLQFLFEYFSETQRNKGNFPGRFSGRQFSNSRSEMNVSTLELGDSALYLCASSLVGGRVADTQYFGPGTRLTVL.

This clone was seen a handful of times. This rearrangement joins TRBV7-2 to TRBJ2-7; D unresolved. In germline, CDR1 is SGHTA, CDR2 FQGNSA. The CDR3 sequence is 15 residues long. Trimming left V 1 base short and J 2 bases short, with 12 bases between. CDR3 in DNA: TGTGCCAGCAGCTTAGGGACCGTCCACCCCTACGAGCAGTACTTC. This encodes CASSLGTVHPYEQYF. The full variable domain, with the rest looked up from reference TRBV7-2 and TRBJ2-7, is GAGVSQSPSNKVTEKGKDVELRCDPISGHTALYWYRQSLGQGLEFLIYFQGNSAPDKSGLPSDRFSAERTGGSVSTLTIQRTQQEDSAVYLCASSLGTVHPYEQYFGPGTRLTVT.

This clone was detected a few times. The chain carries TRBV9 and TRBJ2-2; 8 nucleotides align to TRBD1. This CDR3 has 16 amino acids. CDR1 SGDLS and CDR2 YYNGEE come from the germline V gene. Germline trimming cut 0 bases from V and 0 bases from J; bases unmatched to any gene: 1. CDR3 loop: CASSVATGANTGELFF. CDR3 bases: TGTGCCAGCAGCGTAGCGACAGGGGCGAACACCGGGGAGCTGTTTTTT.

Here the CDR3 reads CASSFEGWTVFGLYEQYF. As DNA, the CDR3 is TGCGCCAGCAGCTTCGAAGGCTGGACAGTTTTTGGCCTCTACGAGCAGTACTTC. The chain couples TRBV5-1 to TRBJ2-7, with D perhaps TRBD1 (6 bases). CDR3 length: 18 amino acids. CDR1 is SGHRS and CDR2 is YFSETQ in the germline V gene. Trimming stripped 2 bases from V and 3 bases from J, with 24 bases between.

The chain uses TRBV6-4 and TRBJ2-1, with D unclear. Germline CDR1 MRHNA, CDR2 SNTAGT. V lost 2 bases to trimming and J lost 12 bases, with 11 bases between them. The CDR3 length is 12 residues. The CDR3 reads CASSDAPGRQFF. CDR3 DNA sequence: TGTGCCAGCAGTGACGCTCCAGGACGGCAGTTCTTC.

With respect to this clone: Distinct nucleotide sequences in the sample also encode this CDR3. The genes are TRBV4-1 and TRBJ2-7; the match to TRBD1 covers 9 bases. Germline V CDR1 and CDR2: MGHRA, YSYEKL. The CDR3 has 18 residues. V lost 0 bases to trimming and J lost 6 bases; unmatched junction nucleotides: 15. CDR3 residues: CASSQDWRGTGSAFEQYF. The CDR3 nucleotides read TGCGCCAGCAGCCAAGATTGGAGGGGGACAGGGTCAGCTTTCGAGCAGTACTTC.

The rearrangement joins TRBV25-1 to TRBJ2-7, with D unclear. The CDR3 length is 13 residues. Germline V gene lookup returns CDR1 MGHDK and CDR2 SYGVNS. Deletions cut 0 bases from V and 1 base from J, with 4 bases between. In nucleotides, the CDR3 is TGTGCCAGCAGTGAATATGGATCCTACGAGCAGTACTTC. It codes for CASSEYGSYEQYF.

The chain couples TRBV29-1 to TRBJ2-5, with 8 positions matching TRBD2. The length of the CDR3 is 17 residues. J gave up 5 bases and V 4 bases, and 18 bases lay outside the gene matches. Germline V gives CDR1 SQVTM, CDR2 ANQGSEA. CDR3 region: CSVVGERGFAPRETQYF. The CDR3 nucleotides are TGCAGCGTTGTAGGGGAGCGGGGGTTCGCCCCGCGGGAGACCCAGTACTTC. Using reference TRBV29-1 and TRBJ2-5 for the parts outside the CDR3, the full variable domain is SAVISQKPSRDICQRGTSLTIQCQVDSQVTMMFWYRQQPGQSLTLIATANQGSEATYESGFVIDKFPISRPNLTFSTLTVSNMSPEDSSIYLCSVVGERGFAPRETQYFGPGTRLLVL.

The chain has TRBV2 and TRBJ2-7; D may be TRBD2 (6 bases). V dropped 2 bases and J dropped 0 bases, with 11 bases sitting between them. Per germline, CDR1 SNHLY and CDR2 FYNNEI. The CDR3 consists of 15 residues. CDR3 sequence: CASSERRRDSYEQYF. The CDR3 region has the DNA TGTGCCAGCAGTGAACGGCGGCGGGACTCCTACGAGCAGTACTTC.

Here the CDR3 reads CSVDRTGLADTF. CDR3 nucleotide sequence: TGCAGCGTTGACCGTACAGGGCTGGCCGACACCTTC. The chain couples TRBV29-1 to TRBJ1-2; possibly TRBD1 for D (6 bases). Germline-derived CDR1 and CDR2 are SQVTM and ANQGSEA. The CDR3 is 12 residues long. V lost 3 bases and J 12 bases, leaving 17 bases between the germline ends.

The CDR3 protein is CASSPRVAGSNEQFF. CDR3 bases: TGTGCCAGCAGCCCACGGGTTGCGGGAAGTAATGAGCAGTTCTTC. The V and J genes are TRBV7-2 and TRBJ2-1; a possible D gene is TRBD2 (6 bases). V gave up 5 bases and J gave up 7 bases, with 18 bases separating them. The CDR3 totals 15 residues. The germline gives CDR1 SGHTA, CDR2 FQGNSA.

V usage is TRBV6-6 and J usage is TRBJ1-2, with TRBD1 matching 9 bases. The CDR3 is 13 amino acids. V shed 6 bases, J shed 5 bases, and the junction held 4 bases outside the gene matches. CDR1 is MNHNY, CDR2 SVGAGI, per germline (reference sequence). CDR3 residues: CASRDRGLYGYTF. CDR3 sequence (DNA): TGTGCCAGCAGGGACAGGGGATTATATGGCTACACCTTC.